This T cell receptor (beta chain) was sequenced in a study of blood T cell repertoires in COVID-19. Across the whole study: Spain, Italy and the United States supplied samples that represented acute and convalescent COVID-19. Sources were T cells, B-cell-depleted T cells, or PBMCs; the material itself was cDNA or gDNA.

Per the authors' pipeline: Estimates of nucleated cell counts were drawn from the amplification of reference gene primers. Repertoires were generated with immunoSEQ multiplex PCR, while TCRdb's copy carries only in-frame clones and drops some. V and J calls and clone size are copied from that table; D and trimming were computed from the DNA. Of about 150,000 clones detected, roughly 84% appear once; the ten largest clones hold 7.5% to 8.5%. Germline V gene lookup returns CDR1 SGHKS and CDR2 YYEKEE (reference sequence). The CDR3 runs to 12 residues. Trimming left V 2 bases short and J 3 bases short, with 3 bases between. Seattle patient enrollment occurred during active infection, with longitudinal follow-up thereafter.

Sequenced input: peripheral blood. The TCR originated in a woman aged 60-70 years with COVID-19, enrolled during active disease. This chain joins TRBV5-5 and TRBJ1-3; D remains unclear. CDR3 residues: CASSFSGNTIYF. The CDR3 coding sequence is TGTGCCAGCAGCTTCAGTGGAAACACCATATATTTT.